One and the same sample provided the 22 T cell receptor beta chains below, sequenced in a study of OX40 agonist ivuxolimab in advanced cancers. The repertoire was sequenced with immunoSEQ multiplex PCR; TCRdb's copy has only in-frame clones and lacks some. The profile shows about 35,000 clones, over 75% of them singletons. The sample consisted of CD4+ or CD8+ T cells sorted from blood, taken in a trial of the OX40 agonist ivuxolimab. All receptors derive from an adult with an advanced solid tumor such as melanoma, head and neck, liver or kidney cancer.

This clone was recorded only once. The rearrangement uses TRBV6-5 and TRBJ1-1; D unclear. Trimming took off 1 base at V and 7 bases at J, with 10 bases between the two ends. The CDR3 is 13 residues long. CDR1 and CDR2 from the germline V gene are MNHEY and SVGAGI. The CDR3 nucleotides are TGTGCCAGCAGTTACTATATGGCAAATGAAGCTTTCTTT. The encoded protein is CASSYYMANEAFF.

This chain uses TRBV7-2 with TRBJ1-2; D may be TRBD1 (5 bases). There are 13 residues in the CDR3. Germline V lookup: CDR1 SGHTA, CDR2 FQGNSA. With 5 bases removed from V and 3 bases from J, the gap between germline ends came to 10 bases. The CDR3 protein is CASSPTGYYGYTF. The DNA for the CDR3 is TGTGCCAGCAGCCCCACAGGCTACTATGGCTACACCTTC.

For the CDR3, the DNA is TGTGCCAGCAGCTTGGGACTAGCGGGGGGTCAAGGTGAGACCCAGTACTTC. Translating gives CASSLGLAGGQGETQYF. The gene calls are TRBV11-2 and TRBJ2-5, with 15 bases aligning to TRBD2. Germline trimming cut 3 bases from V and 5 bases from J; bases unmatched to any gene: 7. Germline-derived CDR1 and CDR2 are SGHAT and FQNNGV. The CDR3 covers 17 residues.

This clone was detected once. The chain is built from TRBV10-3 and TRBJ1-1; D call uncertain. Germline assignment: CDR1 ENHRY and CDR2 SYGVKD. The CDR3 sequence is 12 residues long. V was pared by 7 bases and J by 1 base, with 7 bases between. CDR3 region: CAINEPNTEAFF. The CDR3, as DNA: TGTGCCATCAATGAACCGAACACTGAAGCTTTCTTT.

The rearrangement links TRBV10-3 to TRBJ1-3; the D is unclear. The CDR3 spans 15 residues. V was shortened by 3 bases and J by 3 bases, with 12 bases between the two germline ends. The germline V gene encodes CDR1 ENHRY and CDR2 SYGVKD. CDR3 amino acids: CAISDPGMGGNTIYF. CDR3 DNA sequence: TGTGCCATCAGTGACCCAGGAATGGGTGGAAACACCATATATTTT.

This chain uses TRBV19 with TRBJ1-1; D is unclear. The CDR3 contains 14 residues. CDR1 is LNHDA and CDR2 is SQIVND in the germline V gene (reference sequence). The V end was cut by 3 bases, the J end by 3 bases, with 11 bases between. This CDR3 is CASSIPQRDTEAFF. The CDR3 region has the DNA TGTGCCAGTAGTATTCCACAGAGGGACACTGAAGCTTTCTTT.

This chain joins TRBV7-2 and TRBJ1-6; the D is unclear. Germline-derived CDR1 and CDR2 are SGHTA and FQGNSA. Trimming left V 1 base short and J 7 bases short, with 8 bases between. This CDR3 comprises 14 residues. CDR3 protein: CASSLEGFNSPLHF. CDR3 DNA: TGTGCCAGCAGCTTAGAAGGGTTCAATTCACCCCTCCACTTT.

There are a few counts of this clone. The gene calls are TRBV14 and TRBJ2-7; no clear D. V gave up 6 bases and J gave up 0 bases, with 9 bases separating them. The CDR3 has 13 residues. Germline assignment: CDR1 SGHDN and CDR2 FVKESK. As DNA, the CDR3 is TGTGCCAGCAGGGGCAGGTTCTCCTACGAGCAGTACGTC. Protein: CASRGRFSYEQYV.

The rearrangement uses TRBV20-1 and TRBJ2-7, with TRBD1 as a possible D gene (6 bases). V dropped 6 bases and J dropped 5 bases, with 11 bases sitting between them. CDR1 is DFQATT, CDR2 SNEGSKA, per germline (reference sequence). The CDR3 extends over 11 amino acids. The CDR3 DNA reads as TGCAGTGCCACCACAGGGAACGAGCAGTACGTC. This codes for CSATTGNEQYV.

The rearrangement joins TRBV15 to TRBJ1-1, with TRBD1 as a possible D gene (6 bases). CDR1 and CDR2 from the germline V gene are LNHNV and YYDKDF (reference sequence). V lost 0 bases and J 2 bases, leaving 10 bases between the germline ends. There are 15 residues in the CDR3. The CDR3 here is CATSRDAGTNTEAFF. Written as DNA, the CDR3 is TGTGCCACCAGCAGAGATGCAGGGACAAACACTGAAGCTTTCTTT.

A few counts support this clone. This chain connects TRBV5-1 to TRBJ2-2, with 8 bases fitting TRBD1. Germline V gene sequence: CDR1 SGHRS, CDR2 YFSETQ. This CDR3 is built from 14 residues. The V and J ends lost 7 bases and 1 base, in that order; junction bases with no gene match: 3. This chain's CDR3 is CASSGGENTGELFF. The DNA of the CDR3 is TGCGCCAGCTCAGGGGGCGAGAACACCGGGGAGCTGTTTTTT.

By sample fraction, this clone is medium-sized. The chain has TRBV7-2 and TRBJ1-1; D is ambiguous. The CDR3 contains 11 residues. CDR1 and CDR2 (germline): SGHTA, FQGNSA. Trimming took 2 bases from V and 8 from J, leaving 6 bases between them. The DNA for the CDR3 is TGTGCCAGCAGCTTATACGGGGAAGCTTTCTTT. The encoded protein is CASSLYGEAFF.

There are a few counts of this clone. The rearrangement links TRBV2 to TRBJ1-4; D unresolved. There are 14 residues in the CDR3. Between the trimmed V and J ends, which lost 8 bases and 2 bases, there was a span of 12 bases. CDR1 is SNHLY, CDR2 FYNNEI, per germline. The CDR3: CASQDGWTNEKLFF. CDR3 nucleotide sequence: TGTGCCAGCCAAGACGGGTGGACTAATGAAAAACTGTTTTTT.

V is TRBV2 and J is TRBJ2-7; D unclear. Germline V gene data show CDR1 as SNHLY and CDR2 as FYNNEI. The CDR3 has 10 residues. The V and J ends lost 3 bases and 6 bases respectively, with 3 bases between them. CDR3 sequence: CASSDAEQYF. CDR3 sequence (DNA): TGTGCCAGCAGTGATGCCGAGCAGTACTTC.

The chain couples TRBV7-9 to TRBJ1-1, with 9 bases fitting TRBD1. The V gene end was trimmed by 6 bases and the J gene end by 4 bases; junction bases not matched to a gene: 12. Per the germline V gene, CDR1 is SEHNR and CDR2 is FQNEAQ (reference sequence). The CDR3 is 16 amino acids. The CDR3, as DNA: TGTGCCAGCAGTAGAGGGACAGGGAACTTGGGCACTGAAGCTTTCTTT. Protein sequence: CASSRGTGNLGTEAFF.

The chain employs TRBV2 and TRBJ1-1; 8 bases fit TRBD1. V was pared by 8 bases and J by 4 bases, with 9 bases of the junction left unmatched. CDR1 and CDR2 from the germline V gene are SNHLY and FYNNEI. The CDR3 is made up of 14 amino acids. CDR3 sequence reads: CASGQGAPGTEAFF. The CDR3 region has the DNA TGTGCCAGCGGACAGGGAGCGCCTGGCACTGAAGCTTTCTTT. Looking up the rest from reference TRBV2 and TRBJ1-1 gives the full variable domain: EPEVTQTPSHQVTQMGQEVILRCVPISNHLYFYWYRQILGQKVEFLVSFYNNEISEKSEIFDDQFSVERPDGSNFTLKIRSTKLEDSAMYFCASGQGAPGTEAFFGQGTRLTVV.

CDR3 bases: TGTGCCAGCGTAAGACAGGGTTCCTACGAGCAGTACTTC. It yields the protein CASVRQGSYEQYF. V is TRBV6-1 and J is TRBJ2-7, with 7 nucleotides matching TRBD1. The CDR3 spans 13 residues. The V gene's germline CDR1 is MNHNS and CDR2 SASEGT. The V gene end was trimmed by 8 bases and the J gene end by 1 base; junction bases not matched to a gene: 5.

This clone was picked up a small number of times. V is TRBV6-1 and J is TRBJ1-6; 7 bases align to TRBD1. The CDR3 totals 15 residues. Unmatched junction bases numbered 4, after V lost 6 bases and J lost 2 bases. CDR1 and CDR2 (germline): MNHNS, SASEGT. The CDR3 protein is CASSLGGAYNSPLHF. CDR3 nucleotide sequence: TGTGCCAGCAGCCTAGGGGGCGCCTATAATTCACCCCTCCACTTT.

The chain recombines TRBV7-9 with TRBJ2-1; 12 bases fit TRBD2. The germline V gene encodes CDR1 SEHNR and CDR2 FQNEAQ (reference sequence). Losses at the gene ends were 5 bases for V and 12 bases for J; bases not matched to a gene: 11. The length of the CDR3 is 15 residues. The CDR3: CASSIPGTSGHLQFF. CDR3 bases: TGTGCCAGCAGCATCCCCGGGACTAGCGGGCACCTGCAGTTCTTC.

The CDR3 coding sequence is TGCGCCAGCAGCTTGGAGGACAGGGGGTACACCTTC. This translates into CASSLEDRGYTF. V and J are TRBV5-1 and TRBJ1-2; TRBD1 matches at 10 bases. CDR1 is SGHRS and CDR2 is YFSETQ in the germline V gene. CDR3 length: 12 residues. V lost 0 bases and J lost 11; bases outside the gene matches: 1.

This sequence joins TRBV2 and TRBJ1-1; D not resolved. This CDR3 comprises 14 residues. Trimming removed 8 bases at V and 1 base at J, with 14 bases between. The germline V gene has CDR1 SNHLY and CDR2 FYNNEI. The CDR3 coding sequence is TGTGCCAGCGACCTAGTGGGGAAGAACACTGAAGCTTTCTTT. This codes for CASDLVGKNTEAFF. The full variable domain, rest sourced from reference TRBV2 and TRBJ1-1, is EPEVTQTPSHQVTQMGQEVILRCVPISNHLYFYWYRQILGQKVEFLVSFYNNEISEKSEIFDDQFSVERPDGSNFTLKIRSTKLEDSAMYFCASDLVGKNTEAFFGQGTRLTVV.

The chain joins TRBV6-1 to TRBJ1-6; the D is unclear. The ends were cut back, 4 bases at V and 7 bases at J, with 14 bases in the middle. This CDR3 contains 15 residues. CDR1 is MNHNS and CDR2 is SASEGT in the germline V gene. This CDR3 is CASSGSRGWNSPLHF. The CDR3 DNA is TGTGCCAGCAGTGGGTCCCGGGGATGGAATTCACCCCTCCACTTT.